This TCR beta chain was profiled in a study of T-cell reconstitution after alpha-beta-depleted transplantation in children. Overall study results and limits: The high TCRbeta diversity at day 60 in some patients came from surviving recipient T cells and thymic progenitors. Roughly two months post-transplant, alpha-beta T cells reportedly originated from several hundred graft clones that had expanded.

About this clonotype itself: Its specificity is unknown.

V was pared by 7 bases and J by 8 bases, with 12 bases of the junction left unmatched. CDR1 and CDR2 from the germline V gene are MNHNS and SASEGT. The CDR3 loop spans 15 amino acids. As it was prepared, the TCRbeta library received unique molecular identifiers. TCRdb called the PCR reads again in MiXCR, with one record for every CDR3 protein. In the table there are about 870,000 distinct CDR3 sequences, 15% to 20% of which are singletons. The chain carries TRBV6-1 and TRBJ2-1, with 9 bases fitting TRBD2. The source was PBMCs, mostly from graft donor cells, collected 360 days after TCRalphabeta/CD19-depleted stem cell transplant. This clonotype originated in a male patient under 18 who had a stem cell transplant for acute lymphoblastic leukemia, so the T cells may come from the graft donor. The CDR3 protein is CASTFGTSFGDEQFF. The CDR3 DNA sequence: TGTGCCAGCACCTTCGGGACTAGCTTCGGGGATGAGCAGTTCTTC.